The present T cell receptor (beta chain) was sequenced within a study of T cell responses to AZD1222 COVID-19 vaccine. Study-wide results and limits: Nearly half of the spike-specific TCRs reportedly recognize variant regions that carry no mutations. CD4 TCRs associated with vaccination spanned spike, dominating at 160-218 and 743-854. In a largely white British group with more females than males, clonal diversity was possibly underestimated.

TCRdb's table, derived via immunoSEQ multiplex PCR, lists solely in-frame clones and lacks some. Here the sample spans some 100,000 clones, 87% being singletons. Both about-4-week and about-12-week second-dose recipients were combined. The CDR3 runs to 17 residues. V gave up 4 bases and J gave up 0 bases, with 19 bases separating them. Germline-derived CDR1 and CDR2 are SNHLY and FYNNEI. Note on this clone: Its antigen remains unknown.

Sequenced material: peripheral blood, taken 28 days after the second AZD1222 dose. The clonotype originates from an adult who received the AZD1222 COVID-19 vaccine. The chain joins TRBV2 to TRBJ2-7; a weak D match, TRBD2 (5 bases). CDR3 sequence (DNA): TGTGCCAGCAGTGCCCGTCCTATTAGCCGGGGCTCCTACGAGCAGTACTTC. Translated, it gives CASSARPISRGSYEQYF.